Presented here are 2 T cell receptor beta chains from one specimen sequenced in a study of blood T cells in healthy people across ages. Primed by a sample-barcoded 5' primer and a J-beta primer mix, a second PCR proceeded for about 6 to 11 cycles. TCRdb re-derived calls from the 5' RACE reads in MiXCR, one entry per CDR3 protein. The table has around 1,100,000 distinct CDR3 sequences, around two fifths seen once. The sequenced sample was blood. The receptor set was obtained from a man younger than 30 in good health.

This clonotype was seen repeatedly, ten times or more. The rearrangement uses TRBV4-3 and TRBJ2-7; TRBD1 is a possible D gene (6 bases). Per germline, CDR1 LGHNA and CDR2 YSLEER. CDR3 length: 15 residues. Trimming took off 0 bases at V and 0 bases at J, with 9 bases between the two ends. The CDR3 region has the DNA TGCGCCAGCAGCCAAGAAACCAGGGGCTCCTACGAGCAGTACTTC. Translation: CASSQETRGSYEQYF.

This clonotype was found many times. The chain carries TRBV7-2 and TRBJ1-1; the match to TRBD1 covers 8 bases. With V trimmed by 5 bases and J by 4 bases, 3 bases remained unmatched. The CDR3 is 13 residues long. CDR1 is SGHTA, CDR2 FQGNSA, per germline. CDR3 residues: CASSQTGGTEAFF. The CDR3 bases are TGTGCCAGCAGCCAAACAGGGGGCACTGAAGCTTTCTTT.